The T cell receptor (beta chain) under discussion was sequenced for a study of human T cells and chemical hapten exposure. The overall study: For sensitization, 2% DPC was applied to a 2 cm by 2 cm patch of upper inner arm skin.

There are a few counts of this clonotype. The CDR3 sequence is 14 residues long. Germline trimming cut 7 bases from V and 6 bases from J; bases unmatched to any gene: 7. Germline lookup yields CDR1 SGHAT and CDR2 FQDESV (reference sequence). The time point was: pre-sensitization, week 0. Treatment specified: therapeutic diphenylcyclopropenone sensitization with weekly scalp DPC. Unique molecular identifiers were attached to individual cDNA molecules during library preparation. In TCRdb, the RACE reads were re-called with MiXCR into one record per CDR3 protein. This table has 180,000 or so distinct CDR3 sequences, around 30% appearing once.

This receptor was obtained from a woman in her 30s with alopecia areata. Some clones in this sample may be carry-over from other donors' samples. The chain carries TRBV11-1 and TRBJ2-2, with 8 nucleotides matching TRBD2. This specimen was whole blood, taken in connection with sensitization to the hapten diphenylcyclopropenone (DPC). The CDR3 region has the DNA TGTGCCAGCAACCAGCGCGGGAGGTCCGGGGAGCTGTTTTTT. It translates to CASNQRGRSGELFF.